The 19 T cell receptor beta chains listed next were all sequenced from one sample in a study of shared clonotypes between healthy human individuals. Repertoires were generated with immunoSEQ multiplex PCR, while TCRdb's copy carries only in-frame clones and drops some. The sample yields 2,500,000 or so clones, around nine tenths seen once. The sequenced sample consisted of naive CD4+ T cells sorted from blood. The subset was: CD45RA+ positively selected. These receptors all come from a young man in good health.

This clone showed up just a few times. The chain combines TRBV5-4 with TRBJ1-1, with a possible D match to TRBD1 (5 bases). V was cut by 0 bases and J by 10 bases, with 13 bases left in between. Germline V gene lookup returns CDR1 SGHNT and CDR2 YYREEE (reference sequence). This CDR3 spans 13 amino acids. CDR3 DNA: TGTGCCAGCAGCTTGGAGGGTACAGGAAGAGCTTTCTTT. This gives the protein CASSLEGTGRAFF.

The chain carries TRBV12-5 and TRBJ1-1; weak D call: TRBD1 (5 bases). From germline, CDR1 is LGHNT and CDR2 FRNRAP. The CDR3 contains 15 residues. Between the trimmed V and J ends, which lost 10 bases and 5 bases, there was a span of 23 bases. This CDR3 is CATTSGGVMLTEAFF. In DNA form, the CDR3 reads TGTGCTACAACGTCGGGAGGGGTTATGTTGACTGAAGCTTTCTTT.

This chain links TRBV6-5 with TRBJ2-1; 7 bases agree with TRBD1. This CDR3 region has 15 residues. Trimming removed 5 bases from V and 6 bases from J; junction bases left unmatched: 10. Germline loops: CDR1 MNHEY, CDR2 SVGAGI. The CDR3 DNA reads as TGTGCCAGCAGTAATTTCTGGACAGGTTCCAATGAGCAGTTCTTC. Protein sequence: CASSNFWTGSNEQFF.

This clone was detected a few times. J is TRBJ1-1 and V is TRBV6-6; D possibly corresponds to TRBD1 (6 bases). From germline, CDR1 is MNHNY and CDR2 SVGAGI (reference sequence). V lost 2 bases and J 8 bases, leaving 9 bases between the germline ends. The CDR3 length is 12 residues. CDR3 loop: CASSYTQGEAFF. The CDR3 DNA reads TGTGCCAGCAGTTACACGCAGGGGGAAGCTTTCTTT.

This chain uses TRBV10-3 with TRBJ2-7; 11 bases line up with TRBD2. CDR3 length equals 14 residues. The germline CDR1 and CDR2 sequences are ENHRY and SYGVKD. With 10 bases clipped from V and 7 bases from J, the junction kept 12 bases outside the gene matches. The CDR3 here is CATQPSSGRLEQYF. In DNA form, the CDR3 reads TGTGCCACCCAACCTTCTAGCGGGAGGCTTGAGCAGTACTTC.

This chain uses TRBV5-4 with TRBJ1-2, with D maybe TRBD1 (5 bases). The CDR3 is made up of 12 amino acids. Trimming took 7 bases from V and 7 from J, leaving 14 bases between them. In germline, CDR1 is SGHNT, CDR2 YYREEE (reference sequence). The CDR3 DNA follows: TGTGCCAGCGGGGGGGGTACGATTGGCTACACCTTC. Its protein is CASGGGTIGYTF.

V is TRBV7-9 and J is TRBJ1-1; the match to TRBD1 covers 7 bases. CDR1 is SEHNR and CDR2 is FQNEAQ in the germline V gene (reference sequence). The CDR3 contains 14 residues. V lost 5 bases, J lost 2 bases, and 5 bases stayed unmatched. Here the CDR3 DNA reads TGTGCCAGCAGCATCGGGACAGAAAACACTGAAGCTTTCTTT. Its protein product is CASSIGTENTEAFF.

V and J are TRBV5-1 and TRBJ1-1, with D perhaps matching TRBD1 (5 bases). This CDR3 spans 17 amino acids. Deletions cut 2 bases from V and 1 base from J, with 18 bases between. Germline lookup yields CDR1 SGHRS and CDR2 YFSETQ. CDR3 DNA sequence: TGCGCCAGCAGCTTCCTACCCGGGGGATTAAGGAACACTGAAGCTTTCTTT. This codes for CASSFLPGGLRNTEAFF.

The V gene is TRBV18, the J gene TRBJ1-2; TRBD1 matches at 8 bases. CDR3 length equals 16 residues. Losses at the gene ends were 3 bases for V and 6 bases for J; bases not matched to a gene: 12. In germline, CDR1 is KGHSH, CDR2 LQKENI. The CDR3 bases are TGTGCCAGCTCACCTCGGGTCGGACAGGGTTTTCATGGCTACACCTTC. As protein: CASSPRVGQGFHGYTF.

The chain joins TRBV6-1 to TRBJ1-2; 11 bases match TRBD1. The V and J ends lost 3 bases and 8 bases, in that order; junction bases with no gene match: 11. Germline V CDR1 and CDR2: MNHNS, SASEGT. This CDR3 has 16 amino acids. The chain's CDR3 is CASSEAGTGGMWGYTF. In DNA form, the CDR3 reads TGTGCCAGCAGTGAGGCCGGGACAGGGGGAATGTGGGGCTACACCTTC.

The genes are TRBV7-2 and TRBJ2-7, with 11 bases aligning to TRBD2. CDR1 is SGHTA, CDR2 FQGNSA, per germline. Unmatched junction bases numbered 5, after V lost 1 base and J lost 3 bases. The CDR3 contains 16 residues. In nucleotides, the CDR3 is TGTGCCAGCAGCTTAGTAAGGCTAGCGGGAGGCTACGAGCAGTACTTC. Protein sequence: CASSLVRLAGGYEQYF.

The chain has TRBV5-6 and TRBJ2-3; 9 nucleotides line up with TRBD1. With 5 bases clipped from V and 0 bases from J, the junction kept 10 bases outside the gene matches. Per the germline V gene, CDR1 is SGHDT and CDR2 is YYEEEE. The CDR3 runs to 17 residues. The CDR3 DNA sequence: TGTGCCAGCAGAGAAACCGGACAGGGGCTCAGCACAGATACGCAGTATTTT. Its translation is CASRETGQGLSTDTQYF.

As for this clone: This specimen includes other DNA sequences encoding the same CDR3. The rearrangement joins TRBV6-1 to TRBJ2-5, with 14 positions matching TRBD2. The V segment lost 6 bases and the J segment 5 bases; nucleotides outside the gene matches: 5. The CDR3 consists of 15 residues. The germline V gene has CDR1 MNHNS and CDR2 SASEGT. The CDR3 loop reads CASRRTSGGQETQYF. As DNA, the CDR3 is TGTGCCAGCAGGAGGACTAGCGGGGGGCAGGAGACCCAGTACTTC.

Note on this clone: Different DNA sequences within this sample yield the same CDR3. V is TRBV7-2 and J is TRBJ1-1; D is uncertain. This CDR3 spans 14 amino acids. CDR1 is SGHTA and CDR2 is FQGNSA in the germline V gene. Trimming pared 5 bases from V and 1 base from J, leaving 11 bases between. The DNA of the CDR3 is TGTGCCAGCAGCCAACGGGGAGGGAACACTGAAGCTTTCTTT. Residues: CASSQRGGNTEAFF.

This rearrangement joins TRBV18 to TRBJ2-5; D not certain. The CDR3 is 14 residues long. Germline loops: CDR1 KGHSH, CDR2 LQKENI. V shed 2 bases and J shed 5 bases, with 12 bases lying between them. This chain's CDR3 is CASSPGTPRETQYF. CDR3 sequence (DNA): TGTGCCAGCTCACCAGGAACTCCCCGGGAGACCCAGTACTTC.

A single count supports this clone. The chain has TRBV19 and TRBJ2-2; the D is unclear. V shed 2 bases and J shed 0 bases, with 7 bases lying between them. CDR3 length equals 15 residues. The germline V gene has CDR1 LNHDA and CDR2 SQIVND (reference sequence). CDR3 region: CASSIWSSNTGELFF. CDR3 nucleotides: TGTGCCAGTAGTATATGGAGCTCGAACACCGGGGAGCTGTTTTTT.

The DNA for the CDR3 is TGTGCCGGAACCCGGGCAGGGCTGTACAATGAGCAGTTCTTC. Its translation: CAGTRAGLYNEQFF. The V call is TRBV2, the J call TRBJ2-1, with a possible D match to TRBD1 (5 bases). The CDR3 consists of 14 residues. Germline values: CDR1 SNHLY, CDR2 FYNNEI. Trimming removed 11 bases from V and 4 bases from J, with 18 bases in between.

This clone was found once. This same CDR3 is encoded by further DNA sequences in the sample. V gene TRBV7-2 combines with J gene TRBJ2-7; TRBD1 matches 12 bases. CDR1 is SGHTA, CDR2 FQGNSA, per germline. V was pared by 2 bases and J by 4 bases, with 3 bases of the junction left unmatched. The CDR3 loop spans 15 amino acids. CDR3 bases: TGTGCCAGCAGCTTAAGGGGACAGGGGGCTTACGAGCAGTACTTC. This gives the protein CASSLRGQGAYEQYF.

The rearrangement joins TRBV10-3 to TRBJ1-1; no clear D gene. Germline CDR1 ENHRY, CDR2 SYGVKD. The CDR3 totals 11 residues. Trimming removed 3 bases from V and 8 bases from J, with 7 bases in between. The CDR3 DNA reads TGTGCCATCAGTGAAAATAGGGAAGCTTTCTTT. Translated, it gives CAISENREAFF.